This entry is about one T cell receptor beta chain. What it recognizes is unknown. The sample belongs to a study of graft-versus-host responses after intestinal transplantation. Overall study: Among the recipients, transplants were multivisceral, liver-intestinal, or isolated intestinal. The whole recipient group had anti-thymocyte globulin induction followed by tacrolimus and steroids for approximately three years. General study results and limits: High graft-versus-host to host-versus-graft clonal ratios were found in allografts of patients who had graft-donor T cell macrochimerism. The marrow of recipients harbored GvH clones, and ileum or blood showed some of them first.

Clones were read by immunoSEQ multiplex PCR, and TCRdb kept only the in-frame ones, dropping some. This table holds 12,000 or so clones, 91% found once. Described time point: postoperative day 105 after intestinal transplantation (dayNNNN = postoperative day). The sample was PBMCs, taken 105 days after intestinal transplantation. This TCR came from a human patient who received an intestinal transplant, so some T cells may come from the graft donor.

In nucleotides, the CDR3 is TGTGCCAGCAGCTTAGGTCAGGCAGGAACCTACAATGAGCAGTTCTTC. Translated, it gives CASSLGQAGTYNEQFF. V usage is TRBV7-6 and J usage is TRBJ2-1; no reliable D call. The CDR3 extends over 16 amino acids. Trimming cost V 1 base and J 2 bases, with 12 bases left between them. CDR1 SGHVS and CDR2 FNYEAQ come from the germline V gene.